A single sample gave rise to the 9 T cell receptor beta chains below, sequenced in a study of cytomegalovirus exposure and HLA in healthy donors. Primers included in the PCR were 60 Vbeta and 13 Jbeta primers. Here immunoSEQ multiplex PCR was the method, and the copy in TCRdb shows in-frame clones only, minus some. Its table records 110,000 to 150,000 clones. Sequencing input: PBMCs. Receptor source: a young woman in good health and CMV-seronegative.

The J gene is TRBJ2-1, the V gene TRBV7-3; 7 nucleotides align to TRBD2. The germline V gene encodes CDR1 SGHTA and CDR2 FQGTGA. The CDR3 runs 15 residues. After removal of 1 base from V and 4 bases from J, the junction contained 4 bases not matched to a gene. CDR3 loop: CASSLMAGVYNEQFF. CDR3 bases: TGTGCCAGCAGCTTAATGGCGGGAGTGTACAATGAGCAGTTCTTC.

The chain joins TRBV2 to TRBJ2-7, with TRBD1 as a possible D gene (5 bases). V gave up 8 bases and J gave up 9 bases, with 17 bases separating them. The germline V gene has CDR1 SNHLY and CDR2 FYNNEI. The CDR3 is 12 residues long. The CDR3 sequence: CASDGVRQGQYV. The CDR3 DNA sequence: TGTGCCAGCGATGGGGTTCGGCAGGGGCAGTACGTC.

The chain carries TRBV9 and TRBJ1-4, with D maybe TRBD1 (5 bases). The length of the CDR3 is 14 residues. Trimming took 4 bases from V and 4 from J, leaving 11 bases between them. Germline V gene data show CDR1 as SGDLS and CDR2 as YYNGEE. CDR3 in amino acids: CASSSGLNNEKLFF. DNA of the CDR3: TGTGCCAGCAGCTCGGGACTTAATAATGAAAAACTGTTTTTT.

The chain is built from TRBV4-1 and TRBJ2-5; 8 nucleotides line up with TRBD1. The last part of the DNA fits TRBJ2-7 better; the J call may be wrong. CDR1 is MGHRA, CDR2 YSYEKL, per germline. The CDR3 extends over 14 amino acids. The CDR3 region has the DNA TGCGCCAGCAGCCAAGGCAGGGGGCGCGACGAGCAGTACTTC. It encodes CASSQGRGRDEQYF.

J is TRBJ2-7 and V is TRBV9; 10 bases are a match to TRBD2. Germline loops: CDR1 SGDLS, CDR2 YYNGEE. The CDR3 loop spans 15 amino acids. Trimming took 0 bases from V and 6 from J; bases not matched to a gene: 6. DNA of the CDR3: TGTGCCAGCAGCGTAGACACTAGCGGGAAGGTCGAGCAGTACTTC. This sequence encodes CASSVDTSGKVEQYF.

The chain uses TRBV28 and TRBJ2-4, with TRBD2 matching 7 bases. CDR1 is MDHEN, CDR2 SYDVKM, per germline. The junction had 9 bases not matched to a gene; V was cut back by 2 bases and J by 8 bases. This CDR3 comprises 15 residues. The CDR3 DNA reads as TGTGCCAGCAGTTTAACGGCGGGAGAGAGGGACATTCAGTACTTC. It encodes CASSLTAGERDIQYF. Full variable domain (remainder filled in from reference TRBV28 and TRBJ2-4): DVKVTQSSRYLVKRTGEKVFLECVQDMDHENMFWYRQDPGLGLRLIYFSYDVKMKEKGDIPEGYSVSREKKERFSLILESASTNQTSMYLCASSLTAGERDIQYFGAGTRLSVL.

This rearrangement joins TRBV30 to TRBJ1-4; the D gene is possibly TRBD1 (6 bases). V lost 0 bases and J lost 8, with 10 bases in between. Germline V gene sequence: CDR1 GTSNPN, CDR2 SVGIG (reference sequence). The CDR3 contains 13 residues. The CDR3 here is CAWSVMDSEKLFF. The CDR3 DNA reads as TGTGCCTGGAGTGTAATGGACAGCGAAAAACTGTTTTTT.

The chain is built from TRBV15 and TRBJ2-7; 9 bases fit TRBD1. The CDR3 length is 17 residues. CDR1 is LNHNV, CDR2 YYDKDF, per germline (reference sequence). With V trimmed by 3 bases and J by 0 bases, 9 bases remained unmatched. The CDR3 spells CATSRRDREGYSYEQYF. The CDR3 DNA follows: TGTGCCACCAGCAGGAGGGACAGGGAAGGGTACTCCTACGAGCAGTACTTC.

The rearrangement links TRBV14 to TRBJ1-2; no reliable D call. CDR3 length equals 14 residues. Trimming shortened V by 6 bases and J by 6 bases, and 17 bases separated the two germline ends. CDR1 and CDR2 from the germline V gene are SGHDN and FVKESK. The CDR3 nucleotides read TGTGCCAGCAGGAACTCCGGAGGCGCGAATGGCTACACCTTC. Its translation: CASRNSGGANGYTF.